These 22 T cell receptor beta chains came from one sample sequenced in a study of shared clonotypes between healthy human individuals. As defined, naive CD8 cells were CD45RO-negative and positively selected for CCR7, with terminally differentiated effector memory CD45RA+ cells excluded. TCRdb keeps only in-frame clones here, not all; method: immunoSEQ multiplex PCR. The profile shows around 2.1 million clones, about 92% of them singletons. Sequences were obtained from naive CD8+ T cells from PBMCs. Source of these receptors: a young man in good health. Some clones in this sample may be carry-over from other donors' samples.

The chain employs TRBV29-1 and TRBJ2-5, with 7 bases fitting TRBD2. The CDR3 spans 13 residues. CDR1 is SQVTM, CDR2 ANQGSEA, per germline. The trim removed 4 bases at V and 6 bases at J, leaving 8 bases unmatched. CDR3 coding DNA: TGCAGCGTTGTTTGGGCGGGAGAGAAGACCCAGTACTTC. This translates into CSVVWAGEKTQYF.

The chain has TRBV6-5 and TRBJ2-2, with D maybe TRBD2 (5 bases). CDR3 length equals 12 residues. V was pared by 2 bases and J by 8 bases, with 6 bases between. Germline V gene sequence: CDR1 MNHEY, CDR2 SVGAGI. The CDR3 sequence is CASSYGEGELFF. The CDR3 region has the DNA TGTGCCAGCAGTTACGGGGAGGGGGAGCTGTTTTTT.

The chain is built from TRBV7-3 and TRBJ2-1, with 7 nucleotides matching TRBD2. The CDR3 has 16 amino acids. Germline V CDR1 and CDR2: SGHTA, FQGTGA. J lost 2 bases, V lost 2 bases, and 6 bases had no gene match. The DNA for the CDR3 is TGTGCCAGCAGCTTACGGCGGGAGCGCCCCTACAATGAGCAGTTCTTC. Translated: CASSLRRERPYNEQFF.

The chain is built from TRBV5-5 and TRBJ2-5; perhaps TRBD1 as D (5 bases). Germline V gives CDR1 SGHKS, CDR2 YYEKEE (reference sequence). Trimming left V 2 bases short and J 3 bases short, with 17 bases between. The CDR3 has 16 amino acids. Here the CDR3 DNA reads TGTGCCAGCAGCTTTTCTGCGACAGTGAGAAAAGAGACCCAGTACTTC. This codes for CASSFSATVRKETQYF.

This clone was observed a few times. The chain recombines TRBV4-1 with TRBJ1-5, with D possibly TRBD1 on 6 matching bases. The V and J ends lost 0 bases and 2 bases respectively, with 17 bases between them. The CDR3 consists of 18 residues. In germline, CDR1 is MGHRA, CDR2 YSYEKL. The DNA for the CDR3 is TGCGCCAGCAGCCAAGAAAGTAAGGGGGGCGCAGGCAATCAGCCCCAGCATTTT. This sequence encodes CASSQESKGGAGNQPQHF.

J is TRBJ2-1 and V is TRBV15, with D tentatively TRBD1 (6 bases). The length of the CDR3 is 13 residues. V was pared by 1 base and J by 7 bases, with 8 bases between. CDR1 is LNHNV, CDR2 YYDKDF, per germline (reference sequence). CDR3 sequence: CATSRGTGNEQFF. The CDR3 DNA reads TGTGCCACCAGCAGAGGAACAGGGAATGAGCAGTTCTTC.

The rearrangement joins TRBV9 to TRBJ2-7; D unresolved. Looked up from germline, CDR1 is SGDLS and CDR2 is YYNGEE. With 3 bases removed from V and 6 bases from J, the gap between germline ends came to 16 bases. The CDR3 is 14 residues long. CDR3 nucleotides: TGTGCCAGCAGCGAAGGAGTGAGCTACGTCGAGCAGTACTTC. Translation: CASSEGVSYVEQYF. The full variable domain, in which reference TRBV9 and TRBJ2-7 provide the parts outside the CDR3, is DSGVTQTPKHLITATGQRVTLRCSPRSGDLSVYWYQQSLDQGLQFLIQYYNGEERAKGNILERFSAQQFPDLHSELNLSSLELGDSALYFCASSEGVSYVEQYFGPGTRLTVT.

The chain employs TRBV10-1 and TRBJ2-7, with 7 bases identical to TRBD1. Trimming cost V 4 bases and J 6 bases; bases outside gene matches: 15. CDR1 is WNHNN and CDR2 is SYGVQD in the germline V gene (reference sequence). The length of the CDR3 is 16 residues. In DNA, the CDR3 is TGCGCCAGCAGTGCGCAAAGACAGGGTATATTGGGCGAGCAGTACTTC. Amino acid sequence: CASSAQRQGILGEQYF.

This clone has just a few counts. The same CDR3 can be traced to other DNA sequences in this sample. The chain is built from TRBV28 and TRBJ1-1; TRBD1 aligns across 7 bases. CDR1 is MDHEN, CDR2 SYDVKM, per germline. The junction had 0 bases not matched to a gene; V was cut back by 4 bases and J by 4 bases. The CDR3 runs 12 residues. DNA of the CDR3: TGTGCCAGCAGTTACAGGGGCACTGAAGCTTTCTTT. Encoded protein: CASSYRGTEAFF.

V gene TRBV7-8 combines with J gene TRBJ1-1; tentative D call: TRBD1 (5 bases). This CDR3 region has 15 residues. CDR1 SGHVS and CDR2 FQNEAQ come from the germline V gene. V was shortened by 0 bases and J by 1 base, with 9 bases between the two germline ends. CDR3: CASSLALRENTEAFF. CDR3 in DNA: TGTGCCAGCAGCTTAGCGCTCAGGGAGAACACTGAAGCTTTCTTT.

The CDR3 loop is CSVQVGLTYEQYF. In DNA form, the CDR3 reads TGCAGCGTTCAGGTGGGGTTAACCTACGAGCAGTACTTC. V gene TRBV29-1 combines with J gene TRBJ2-7, with unresolved D. The CDR3 loop spans 13 amino acids. Germline V lookup: CDR1 SQVTM, CDR2 ANQGSEA. V lost 5 bases to trimming and J lost 2 bases, with 13 bases between them.

This chain joins TRBV7-9 and TRBJ1-5; D unclear. Germline V lookup: CDR1 SEHNR, CDR2 FQNEAQ (reference sequence). This CDR3 is 18 amino acids long. Trimming stripped 0 bases from V and 5 bases from J, with 20 bases between. The CDR3 reads CASSLAEDIWEGYQPQHF. The CDR3 nucleotides are TGTGCCAGCAGCTTAGCGGAAGACATATGGGAAGGGTATCAGCCCCAGCATTTT.

V is TRBV28 and J is TRBJ2-3; 11 nucleotides agree with TRBD2. V lost 4 bases to trimming and J lost 5 bases; unmatched junction nucleotides: 8. This CDR3 region has 16 residues. The V gene's germline CDR1 is MDHEN and CDR2 SYDVKM. CDR3 sequence (DNA): TGTGCCAGCAGTTCCCGGACTAGCGGGTATGGAGATACGCAGTATTTT. It is translated as CASSSRTSGYGDTQYF.

The chain links TRBV28 to TRBJ1-5, with D possibly matching TRBD1 (5 bases). The length of the CDR3 is 14 residues. V was clipped by 4 bases and J by 6 bases, with 13 bases between them. Germline V gives CDR1 MDHEN, CDR2 SYDVKM. CDR3 amino acids: CASSSNRPRQPQHF. CDR3 DNA: TGTGCCAGCAGTTCTAACAGGCCACGTCAGCCCCAGCATTTT. The full variable domain, completed using reference TRBV28 and TRBJ1-5, is DVKVTQSSRYLVKRTGEKVFLECVQDMDHENMFWYRQDPGLGLRLIYFSYDVKMKEKGDIPEGYSVSREKKERFSLILESASTNQTSMYLCASSSNRPRQPQHFGDGTRLSIL.

The chain carries TRBV29-1 and TRBJ2-7, with 14 bases fitting TRBD2. The germline V gene has CDR1 SQVTM and CDR2 ANQGSEA. There are 16 residues in the CDR3. J lost 5 bases, V lost 6 bases, and 12 bases had no gene match. This CDR3 is CSVASGWGLAGDEQYF. The CDR3 DNA reads as TGCAGCGTAGCCTCAGGTTGGGGACTAGCGGGGGACGAGCAGTACTTC.

The chain recombines TRBV27 with TRBJ2-7; D remains ambiguous. CDR3 length: 14 amino acids. V was cut by 4 bases and J by 2 bases, with 12 bases left in between. Germline V lookup: CDR1 MNHEY, CDR2 SMNVEV (reference sequence). CDR3: CASSSGRYPYEQYF. CDR3 DNA: TGTGCCAGCAGTTCCGGCAGGTATCCCTACGAGCAGTACTTC.

This chain links TRBV11-2 with TRBJ2-3; 12 bases are shared with TRBD2. V was pared by 3 bases and J by 5 bases, with 3 bases of the junction left unmatched. Germline V gene data show CDR1 as SGHAT and CDR2 as FQNNGV. The CDR3 sequence is 15 residues long. The CDR3 sequence: CASSLLAGGRDTQYF. Written as DNA, the CDR3 is TGTGCCAGCAGCTTGCTAGCGGGAGGGAGAGATACGCAGTATTTT.

As concerns this clone: Other DNA variants within this sample encode the same CDR3. The chain carries TRBV7-3 and TRBJ1-4, with 7 bases fitting TRBD1. The length of the CDR3 is 15 residues. Germline trimming cut 0 bases from V and 4 bases from J; bases unmatched to any gene: 2. Germline V CDR1 and CDR2: SGHTA, FQGTGA. The CDR3 DNA reads as TGTGCCAGCAGCTTAACAGGGGGCCGTAATGAAAAACTGTTTTTT. This translates into CASSLTGGRNEKLFF.

This CDR3 reads CASSQRTAGDEQFF. The CDR3 nucleotides read TGCGCCAGCAGCCAGAGGACGGCGGGGGATGAGCAGTTCTTC. The gene calls are TRBV4-1 and TRBJ2-1, with 7 nucleotides matching TRBD2. The V gene end was trimmed by 3 bases and the J gene end by 8 bases; junction bases not matched to a gene: 7. The CDR3 runs to 14 residues. From germline, CDR1 is MGHRA and CDR2 YSYEKL.

The chain recombines TRBV4-1 with TRBJ2-1, with 8 bases fitting TRBD2. The CDR3 is 16 residues long. V lost 1 base, J lost 5 bases, and 7 bases stayed unmatched. Germline V gene sequence: CDR1 MGHRA, CDR2 YSYEKL. Here the CDR3 reads CASSQVALADDNEQFF. The CDR3 nucleotides read TGCGCCAGCAGCCAAGTCGCACTAGCGGACGACAATGAGCAGTTCTTC.

The rearrangement joins TRBV13 to TRBJ2-7, with 11 bases that match TRBD1. The V gene end was trimmed by 4 bases and the J gene end by 3 bases; junction bases not matched to a gene: 17. CDR3 size: 19 residues. Germline CDR1 is PRHDT and CDR2 is FYEKMQ (reference sequence). The CDR3: CASSSISRSTGTGGYEQYF. The CDR3 DNA reads as TGTGCCAGCAGCTCTATATCACGCAGTACCGGGACAGGGGGCTACGAGCAGTACTTC.

V gene TRBV7-9 combines with J gene TRBJ2-7; maybe TRBD2 (5 bases). Germline values: CDR1 SEHNR, CDR2 FQNEAQ (reference sequence). Trimming pared 2 bases from V and 4 bases from J, leaving 12 bases between. The length of the CDR3 is 14 residues. The CDR3 DNA reads TGTGCCAGCAGCTTAACGCCGTCGGGGTACGAGCAGTACTTC. This translates into CASSLTPSGYEQYF.